The sample holds a few counts of the clone carrying this TCR beta chain. The source of the sample is a study of blood T cell repertoires in COVID-19. Study details: Both acute and convalescent COVID-19 samples were obtained from the United States, Italy and Spain. PBMCs, B-cell-depleted T cells, or T cells provided the cDNA or gDNA that made up the material.

V gave up 2 bases and J gave up 5 bases, with 6 bases separating them. The CDR3 runs 13 residues. Germline V gene lookup returns CDR1 MDHEN and CDR2 SYDVKM. Under the authors' procedure: Researchers report that nucleated cell counts were estimated from reference gene primer amplification. Assay: immunoSEQ multiplex PCR; the TCRdb copy retains only in-frame clones and omits some. Clone size and the V and J calls come from that table; the DNA yielded D and trimming. The sample lists 250,000 or so clones; roughly 84% were seen once. Input material: peripheral blood. The clonotype originates from a man between 60 and 75 years old with acute or convalescent COVID-19. The J gene is TRBJ2-2, the V gene TRBV28, with a possible D match to TRBD2 (5 bases). In nucleotides, the CDR3 is TGTGCCAGCAGTTTAACGGGGACCGGGGAGCTGTTTTTT. Its translation is CASSLTGTGELFF.